The rows below give T cell receptor beta chains drawn from one sample of a study of CD4 T cells in relation to SARS-CoV-2 and coronaviruses. Their specific antigens are unknown. Profiling relied on immunoSEQ multiplex PCR, and the TCRdb table lists in-frame clones only, not all of them. The sample shows 25,000 to 30,000 clones, around three quarters of them seen only once. The sequenced material came from CD4+ T cells from PBMCs, cultured in vitro. These receptors all come from a human donor in good health. Both conserved end residues are part of each CDR3. The D gene is left open where the match is weak. Not all rows give a size; the values are once, few, many and, for expanded clones, a class.

TGCGCCAGCACCCGTAGTACTGAAGCTTTCTTT CASTRSTEAFF TRBJ1-1 NA few TRBV4-1
TGTGCCAGCAGCTTAGTTTCAGGGGGCAACACTGAAGCTTTCTTT CASSLVSGGNTEAFF TRBJ1-1 TRBD1 NA TRBV7-9
TGCAGCGGGTACAGGGGGTACGAGCAGTACTTC CSGYRGYEQYF TRBJ2-7 TRBD1 NA TRBV29-1
TGTGCCAGCAGTAGTAGGACAGGCCGACCTGAAGCTTTCTTT CASSSRTGRPEAFF TRBJ1-1 TRBD1 few TRBV2
TGTGCCAGCAGCTTCCCCATGGGCTCTGGAAACACCATATATTTT CASSFPMGSGNTIYF TRBJ1-3 NA once TRBV7-2
TGTGCCAGCAGCTCGAGGGGGGGGACTAGCGATTTTGTGCAGTACTTC CASSSRGGTSDFVQYF TRBJ2-7 TRBD2 NA TRBV7-9
TGTGCCAGCAGCTTGGCGGGCAGGGATCAGCCCCAGCATTTT CASSLAGRDQPQHF TRBJ1-5 NA NA TRBV5-5
TGCAGCGTGCAACTAGCGGGGGGGTTCACAGATACGCAGTATTTT CSVQLAGGFTDTQYF TRBJ2-3 TRBD2 NA TRBV29-1
TGCGCCAGCGGGGCGGACAGGGAACACACTGAAGCTTTCTTT CASGADREHTEAFF TRBJ1-1 TRBD1 NA TRBV5-1
TGCAGCGTCTGTTACAGCGGGGGCCCCGCGCAGTTCTTC CSVCYSGGPAQFF TRBJ2-1 TRBD2 NA TRBV29-1
TGTGCCAGCAGTTTAATGTCCCAAAACATTCAGTACTTC CASSLMSQNIQYF TRBJ2-4 NA NA TRBV12-3/TRBV12-4
TGTGCCAGCAGCTTGACTGGGGAGGGGACAGATACGCAGTATTTT CASSLTGEGTDTQYF TRBJ2-3 TRBD2 NA TRBV5-4
TGTGCCAGCAGCCGCGGACAGGGAGAAGGGGGCTACACCTTC CASSRGQGEGGYTF TRBJ1-2 TRBD1 NA TRBV11-2
TGTGCCAGCAGCACAGGACAGGGGTTGTTCAAAGAGACCCAGTACTTC CASSTGQGLFKETQYF TRBJ2-5 NA NA TRBV21-1
TGCGCCAGCAGCCCCCAGGGGGGTTACGGCTACACCTTC CASSPQGGYGYTF TRBJ1-2 TRBD1 NA TRBV4-3
TGCGCCAGCAGCCAACTCTTACAGGGTAGGGGAAACACCATATATTTT CASSQLLQGRGNTIYF TRBJ1-3 NA NA TRBV4-1
TGTGCCAGCACCCCTCGAGGGACAGCTGGTTCACCCCTCCACTTT CASTPRGTAGSPLHF TRBJ1-6 TRBD1 NA TRBV7-2
TGTGCTAGTTCTCAGGGCTATAATTCACCCCTCCACTTT CASSQGYNSPLHF TRBJ1-6 NA NA TRBV12-5
TGTGCCAGCAGCTTGGTTACGGCGGGGGCCAACGTCCTGACTTTC CASSLVTAGANVLTF TRBJ2-6 NA NA TRBV5-6
TGTGCCAGCAGCCGGACTAGCGGGAGGGGATTCTACAATGAGCAGTTCTTC CASSRTSGRGFYNEQFF TRBJ2-1 TRBD2 NA TRBV7-9
TGCGCCAGCAGCCCTCCGTTTCAGGGTATTTCTGAAGCTTTCTTT CASSPPFQGISEAFF TRBJ1-1 NA NA TRBV5-1
TGTGCCAGCAGCTTAGCGGGGAATGAGCAGTTCTTC CASSLAGNEQFF TRBJ2-1 NA NA TRBV11-2
TGTGCCTGGAGTGTGGCCAGGGTAGATCAGCCCCAGCATTTT CAWSVARVDQPQHF TRBJ1-5 NA NA TRBV30